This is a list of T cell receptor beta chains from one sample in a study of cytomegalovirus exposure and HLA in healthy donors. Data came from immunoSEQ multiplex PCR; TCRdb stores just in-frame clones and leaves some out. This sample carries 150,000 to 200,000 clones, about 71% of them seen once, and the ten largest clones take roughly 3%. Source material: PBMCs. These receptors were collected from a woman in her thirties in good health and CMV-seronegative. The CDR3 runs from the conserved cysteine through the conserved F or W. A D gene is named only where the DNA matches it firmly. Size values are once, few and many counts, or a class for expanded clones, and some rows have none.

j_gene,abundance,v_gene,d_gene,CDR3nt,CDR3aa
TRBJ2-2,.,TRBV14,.,TGTGCCAGCAGCCAATTTCTTAACACCGGGGAGCTGTTTTTT,CASSQFLNTGELFF
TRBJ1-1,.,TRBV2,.,TGTGCCAGCAATTTGGGGCCCGGGTTTACTGAAGCTTTCTTT,CASNLGPGFTEAFF
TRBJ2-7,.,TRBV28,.,TGTGCCAGCAGTCCGGGGACATTAAGCTCCTACGAGCAGTACTTC,CASSPGTLSSYEQYF
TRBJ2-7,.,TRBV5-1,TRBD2,TGCGCCAGCGCGGGAGAGATCGAGCAGTACTTC,CASAGEIEQYF
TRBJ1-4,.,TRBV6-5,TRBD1,TGTGCCAGCAGTGACAGGGTCGTGGGTGAAAAACTGTTTTTT,CASSDRVVGEKLFF
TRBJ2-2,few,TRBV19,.,TGTGCCAGTTTTGGGAGACGACGCGGACTATTAACCGGGGAGCTGTTTTTT,CASFGRRRGLLTGELFF
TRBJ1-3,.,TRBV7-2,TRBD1,TGTGCCAGCAGCCTATACAGGGGGGTGGGAAACACCATATATTTT,CASSLYRGVGNTIYF
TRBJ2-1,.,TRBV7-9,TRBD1,TGTGCCAGCAGCTTAAGCCCCACAGGGGTAGGCGAGCAGTTCTTC,CASSLSPTGVGEQFF
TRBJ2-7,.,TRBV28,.,TGTGCCAGCAGGGGTGGCGGGGTACTTACCTACGAGCAGTACTTC,CASRGGGVLTYEQYF
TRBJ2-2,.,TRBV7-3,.,TGTGCCAGCAGCCTTAACACCGGGGAGCTGTTTTTT,CASSLNTGELFF
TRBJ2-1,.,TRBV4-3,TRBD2,TGCGCCAGCAGCCAAGGAGGGCTAGCGGGATACAATGAGCAGTTCTTC,CASSQGGLAGYNEQFF
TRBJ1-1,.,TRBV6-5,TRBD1,TGTGCCAGCACCAAAGGAGGGGGCTGGACTGAAGCTTTCTTT,CASTKGGGWTEAFF
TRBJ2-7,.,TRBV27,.,TGTGCCAGCAGTGTCAGGGGTTTTGGAACCTACGAGCAGTACTTC,CASSVRGFGTYEQYF
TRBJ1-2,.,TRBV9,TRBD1,TGTGCCAGCAGCGTGGGACAGGGCGCGAGGGGCTACACCTTC,CASSVGQGARGYTF
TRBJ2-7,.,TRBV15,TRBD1,TGTGCCACCAGCAGAGAAGGACAGGGGCGGTACGAGCAGTACTTC,CATSREGQGRYEQYF
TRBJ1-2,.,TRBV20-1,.,TGCAGTGGCGGTGCAAGCGATGGCTACACCTTC,CSGGASDGYTF
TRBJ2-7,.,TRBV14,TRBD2,TGTGCCAGCAGCTACGTGACTAGCGGGAGCTACGAGCAGTACTTC,CASSYVTSGSYEQYF
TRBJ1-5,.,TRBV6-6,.,TGTGCCAGCGCCGAGGCTGGTTTGAGCAATCAGCCCCAGCATTTT,CASAEAGLSNQPQHF
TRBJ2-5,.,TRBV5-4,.,TGTGCCAGCAGTACACAGAGTACCCTCCTTGGAGAGACCCAGTACTTC,CASSTQSTLLGETQYF
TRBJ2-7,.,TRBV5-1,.,TGCGCCAGCAGCTTCCGGCGGGCCGACGAGCAGTACTTC,CASSFRRADEQYF
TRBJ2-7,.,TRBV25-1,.,TGTGCCAGCAGGGGCAGTCCCTACGAGCAGTACTTC,CASRGSPYEQYF
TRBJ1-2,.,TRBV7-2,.,TGTGCCAGCAGCCTACGAATCTGGTATGGCTACACCTTC,CASSLRIWYGYTF
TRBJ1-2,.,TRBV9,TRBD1,TGTGCCAGCAGCGCATCGACAGGGGGCTCTTTCGACTACACCTTC,CASSASTGGSFDYTF
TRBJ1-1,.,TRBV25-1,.,TGTGCCAGCACGTCCGTTAGGGGGAACACTGAAGCTTCCTTT,CASTSVRGNTEASF
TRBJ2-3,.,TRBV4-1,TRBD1,TGCGCCAGCAGGGACAGGGAGGAGACAGATACGCAGTATTTT,CASRDREETDTQYF
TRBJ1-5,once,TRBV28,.,TGTGCCAGCAGTTCAGTGGGCTGGGGCAATCAGCCCCAGCATTTT,CASSSVGWGNQPQHF
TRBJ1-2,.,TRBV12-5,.,TGTGCTAGTGGTTTGGTGCAGGTTTATGGCTACACCTTC,CASGLVQVYGYTF
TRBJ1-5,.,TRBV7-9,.,TGTGCCAGCAGCCCTTGGGGGGATCAGCCCCAGCATTTT,CASSPWGDQPQHF
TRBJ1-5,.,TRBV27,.,TGTGCCAGCAGTTTAGTAGGGGATAGCAATCAGCCCCAGCATTTT,CASSLVGDSNQPQHF